This T cell receptor (beta chain) was profiled in a study of CD4 T cells in relation to SARS-CoV-2 and coronaviruses (dated by TCRdb to the early 2020s). Regarding the complete study: In the ViraFEST assay, PBMCs were cultured with antigen for nine to ten days, after which TCR beta CDR3s were sequenced to identify clonal expansions specific to the antigen. The negative reference condition was either a culture with an HIV-1 Nef peptide pool or a culture with no peptide. Shared crossreactive spike epitopes were mapped to their HLA restriction using patient-derived lymphoblastoid cell lines. Memory CD4+ T cell crossreactivity between SARS-CoV-2 and common cold coronavirus spike proteins was assessed at the TCR clonotype level in the study. The Adaptive Biotechnologies TCR-sequencing kit was used to sequence samples from three pre-COVID donors and the naive versus memory experiments, while other data came from Illumina-based sequencing. A different TCR-beta assay, based on Illumina, was used to sequence expansion assays from other donors in the study. Overall study results and their limits: In about 60% of donors, memory CD4+ clonotypes turned up that crossrecognized SARS-CoV-2 and at least one common cold coronavirus spike. No donor contributed both pre-pandemic and post-infection samples, which limited tracing the source of pre-existing responses. Crossreactivity analysis centred on spike protein, so crossreactivity against other viral proteins was not assessed. Small numbers of patients and of tested TCRs limited the study. Significantly weaker SARS-CoV-2-driven expansion was shown by crossreactive clones than by monoreactive clones, consistent with antigenic imprinting.

The method behind the library was the immunoSEQ multiplex PCR assay. Per the authors' processing: During preprocessing, nonproductive sequences were discarded, as were any CDR3s that did not begin with C, did not end with F or W, or were shorter than 7 amino acids. Antigen-specific clonotypes were called with the MANAFEST web app, based on expansion relative to reference and other culture wells. To be counted as positive, a clone had to show significant expansion compared with the reference culture, at an FDR below 0.05, in 2 of 3 replicate wells. To be called positive, a clone also had to show significant expansion compared with every other tandem well and an odds ratio greater than 5. Pairwise Levenshtein distance, computed with the stringdist R package after three terminal residues were trimmed from each end, was used as the measure of CDR3 homology. TCRdb provides this immuneACCESS table in a form limited to in-frame rearrangements. Some clones are lacking; in checked studies, under half of them reflect an unresolved V gene, and why the rest are absent is not known. V, J and clone size are those of that table, while D and trimming were read from the DNA. The sample includes under 20,000 clones, with about four fifths observed a single time. The ten largest make up 25% to 35% of the sample.

V is trimmed back by 1 base and J by 11 bases, and the junction contains 10 bases that no gene match accounts for. CDR1 and CDR2, per the germline V gene, are MGHRA and YSYEKL. The CDR3 spans 15 residues, from the cysteine through the phenylalanine. Of all the DNA, just the CDR3 is kept, 45 bases in frame from base 1. CD4+ T cells from unexposed donors were collected before the COVID-19 pandemic (2011-2018). After less than 13 days of culture, CD4+ T cells were isolated with the EasySep CD4+ T cell isolation kit. Unexposed donor CD4+ T cells were tested for reactivity to SARS-CoV-2 S and N and four common cold coronavirus spike pools, as cell number allowed. Each well held 1.5 million to 2.5 million PBMCs cultured in IMDM containing roughly 5.2% human AB serum and 10 IU/ml IL-2. Half of the culture medium was replaced with fresh IL-2-containing medium on days 3 and 7. Each peptide culture condition was generally run in triplicate replicate wells. Leukapheresis product for the unexposed donors was bought commercially. PBMCs were isolated from leukapheresis product or whole blood by Ficoll-Paque PLUS gradient centrifugation. The PBMCs went either fresh into the expansion assay or into cryopreservation at -140 degrees C. The QIAamp Micro DNA Kit was used to extract genomic DNA from the CD4+ T cells.

Turning to this clone: This receptor's antigen is unknown. Nothing much larger sits one base from this clone, and base qualities are not available.

The receptor comes from a human donor in good health. Sequencing used CD4+ T cells from PBMCs, cultured in vitro. The chain joins TRBV4-1 to TRBJ1-4, with 7 bases aligning to TRBD1. The sequenced DNA is TGCGCCAGCAGCCAAGGTAACAGGGGATCGGAGAAACTGTTTTTT. It specifies CASSQGNRGSEKLFF.